These 17 T cell receptor beta chains were all obtained from the same sample, sequenced in a study of cytomegalovirus exposure and HLA in healthy donors. The PCR made use of 60 Vbeta and 13 Jbeta primers. Profiled with immunoSEQ multiplex PCR; TCRdb holds only in-frame clones, not every one. The table lists 70,000 to 100,000 clones, approximately 70% of them singletons, with 2.7% in the top ten. Sequenced sample: PBMCs. These receptors were taken from a man in his fifties in good health and CMV-seronegative.

The chain recombines TRBV5-1 with TRBJ2-2; 11 nucleotides agree with TRBD2. The CDR3 consists of 17 residues. The junction had 9 bases not matched to a gene; V was cut back by 4 bases and J by 4 bases. Looked up from germline, CDR1 is SGHRS and CDR2 is YFSETQ. DNA of the CDR3: TGCGCCAGCAGCCCCCGACTAGCGGGACGGGGCACCGGGGAGCTGTTTTTT. This translates into CASSPRLAGRGTGELFF.

The rearrangement uses TRBV11-1 and TRBJ1-1; D remains ambiguous. The germline CDR1 and CDR2 sequences are SGHAT and FQDESV (reference sequence). The CDR3 loop spans 13 amino acids. Trimming cost V 3 bases and J 4 bases, with 9 bases left between them. The CDR3 DNA is TGTGCCAGCAGCTTTGCGGAGGGCACTGAAGCTTTCTTT. Its protein product is CASSFAEGTEAFF.

The chain is built from TRBV9 and TRBJ2-1, with a tentative D call TRBD2 (6 bases). The V end lost 9 bases, the J end lost 0 bases, and 16 bases lay between the germline ends. The germline CDR1 and CDR2 sequences are SGDLS and YYNGEE. The CDR3 has 15 amino acids. The CDR3 DNA follows: TGTGCCAACGGAGCGGGTGATAGCTCCTACAATGAGCAGTTCTTC. Its translation: CANGAGDSSYNEQFF.

CDR3 protein: CASSLFSGGSGTQYF. The CDR3 DNA is TGTGCCAGCAGCTTGTTCTCGGGAGGTTCGGGGACCCAGTACTTC. The V and J genes are TRBV5-4 and TRBJ2-5; TRBD2 aligns across 7 bases. After removal of 1 base from V and 7 bases from J, the junction contained 10 bases not matched to a gene. Looked up from germline, CDR1 is SGHNT and CDR2 is YYREEE (reference sequence). This CDR3 has 15 residues.

This clone was seen a single time. CDR3 nucleotides: TGTGCCAGCAGCCTTCAACCAGGGGTATTGAATGAGCAGTTCTTC. It specifies CASSLQPGVLNEQFF. The chain carries TRBV6-4 and TRBJ2-1; tentative D call: TRBD1 (6 bases). The V gene lost 6 bases and the J gene lost 7 bases, with 19 bases spanning the gap. CDR1 is MRHNA, CDR2 SNTAGT, per germline. CDR3 length: 15 residues.

This chain joins TRBV19 and TRBJ1-5; 10 positions agree with TRBD1. V lost 3 bases and J lost 4; bases outside the gene matches: 3. CDR3 length: 15 amino acids. Looked up from germline, CDR1 is LNHDA and CDR2 is SQIVND (reference sequence). The CDR3 nucleotides are TGTGCCAGTAGTATGGGACAGGGGTTAAATCAGCCCCAGCATTTT. The encoded protein is CASSMGQGLNQPQHF.

The rearrangement uses TRBV13 and TRBJ2-6; D remains ambiguous. The CDR3 sequence is 15 residues long. V lost 2 bases to trimming and J lost 4 bases, with 9 bases between them. Germline V gives CDR1 PRHDT, CDR2 FYEKMQ (reference sequence). The CDR3 DNA is TGTGCCAGCAGCTTACCTTACCGGGGGGCCAACGTCCTGACTTTC. It specifies CASSLPYRGANVLTF.

V usage is TRBV27 and J usage is TRBJ2-2; 8 positions match TRBD2. Per germline, CDR1 MNHEY and CDR2 SMNVEV (reference sequence). CDR3 length equals 16 residues. V gave up 1 base and J gave up 4 bases; unmatched junction bases: 5. The CDR3, as DNA: TGTGCCAGCAGTTTATTTGCGGGAGGAACCACCGGGGAGCTGTTTTTT. It translates to CASSLFAGGTTGELFF.

The chain joins TRBV2 to TRBJ2-3; tentatively, D is TRBD1 (7 bases). CDR1 and CDR2 from the germline V gene are SNHLY and FYNNEI. The V and J ends lost 8 bases and 6 bases respectively, with 21 bases between them. The CDR3 covers 15 residues. The CDR3 region is CASVRQGGGGDTQYF. In DNA, the CDR3 is TGTGCCAGCGTCCGACAGGGTGGAGGGGGCGATACGCAGTATTTT. The full variable domain, with the rest looked up from reference TRBV2 and TRBJ2-3, is EPEVTQTPSHQVTQMGQEVILRCVPISNHLYFYWYRQILGQKVEFLVSFYNNEISEKSEIFDDQFSVERPDGSNFTLKIRSTKLEDSAMYFCASVRQGGGGDTQYFGPGTRLTVL.

V usage is TRBV7-2 and J usage is TRBJ1-3, with TRBD1 as a possible D gene (6 bases). Trimming stripped 10 bases from V and 0 bases from J, with 13 bases between. The CDR3 has 14 amino acids. Per the germline V gene, CDR1 is SGHTA and CDR2 is FQGNSA. The CDR3 sequence is CATQTGNSGNTIYF. The DNA for the CDR3 is TGTGCCACCCAGACAGGCAACTCTGGAAACACCATATATTTT.

The chain couples TRBV10-3 to TRBJ2-7; D may be TRBD2 (6 bases). Germline CDR1 is ENHRY and CDR2 is SYGVKD. Trimming removed 10 bases at V and 2 bases at J, with 18 bases between. This CDR3 is built from 14 residues. The CDR3 region is CATRQSGGPYEQYV. The CDR3 nucleotides read TGTGCCACCAGGCAGAGTGGAGGGCCCTACGAGCAGTACGTC.

This CDR3 reads CASSWGESPTEKLFF. CDR3 DNA: TGCGCCAGCAGCTGGGGGGAGAGTCCTACTGAAAAACTGTTTTTT. The chain couples TRBV5-1 to TRBJ1-4, with a weak D call TRBD1 (5 bases). The germline gives CDR1 SGHRS, CDR2 YFSETQ. Trimming left V 3 bases short and J 7 bases short, with 16 bases between. The CDR3 covers 15 residues.

The rearrangement joins TRBV29-1 to TRBJ2-7; 9 bases map to TRBD1. The CDR3 is 13 residues long. Looked up from germline, CDR1 is SQVTM and CDR2 is ANQGSEA. J was trimmed by 3 bases and V by 1 base; bases with no gene match: 1. The CDR3 bases are TGCAGCGTTGAAGCGGACAGGGGCTACGAGCAGTACTTC. As protein: CSVEADRGYEQYF.

The chain employs TRBV7-3 and TRBJ2-3; D call uncertain. The V and J ends lost 4 bases and 4 bases respectively, with 6 bases between them. The CDR3 has 12 amino acids. Germline values: CDR1 SGHTA, CDR2 FQGTGA. The CDR3 is CASSSGADTQYF. The CDR3 DNA reads TGTGCCAGCAGCTCAGGTGCAGATACGCAGTATTTT.

This clone was counted a few times. J is TRBJ1-6 and V is TRBV4-2; D gene uncertain. The germline V gene encodes CDR1 LGHNA and CDR2 YNFKEQ. Trimming took off 1 base at V and 1 base at J, with 5 bases between the two ends. The CDR3 covers 15 residues. The CDR3 loop is CASSQGRSYNSPLHF. The CDR3 nucleotides read TGTGCCAGCAGCCAAGGCAGGTCCTATAATTCACCCCTCCACTTT.

The chain combines TRBV11-3 with TRBJ2-7; no reliable D call. Trimming removed 0 bases at V and 3 bases at J, with 6 bases between. Germline assignment: CDR1 SGHNT and CDR2 YENEEA. This CDR3 contains 13 residues. In nucleotides, the CDR3 is TGTGCCAGCAGCTTAGAGGCTAGCTACGAGCAGTACGTC. It is translated as CASSLEASYEQYV.

CDR3 amino acids: CASSFLAGELRETQYF. In DNA, the CDR3 is TGTGCCAGCAGCTTCTTAGCGGGAGAGTTGAGAGAGACCCAGTACTTC. V is TRBV11-3 and J is TRBJ2-5; 9 bases are shared with TRBD2. Per the germline V gene, CDR1 is SGHNT and CDR2 is YENEEA. CDR3 length: 16 residues. The V and J ends lost 3 bases and 4 bases, in that order; junction bases with no gene match: 9.